This record looks at one T cell receptor (beta chain) sequence and its context. The data were obtained in a study of T cells in Graves' hyperthyroidism and ophthalmopathy. This CDR3 region has 15 residues. Trimming removed 3 bases from V and 5 bases from J; junction bases left unmatched: 6. Amplification yielded TCR beta CDR3 regions, with RNA transcripts as the source. The HTBI set primed first-round TCR CDR3 RT-PCR. TCRdb processed the multiplex PCR reads anew with MiXCR; each CDR3 protein has one entry. The data show 210,000 or so distinct CDR3 sequences, with roughly 15% seen just once and approximately 46% held by the top ten.

The chain recombines TRBV12-3 or TRBV12-4 with TRBJ2-1, with 8 bases that match TRBD2. Sequencing input: blood. The receptor's source is a man between 45 and 60 years old with Graves' hyperthyroidism. The CDR3 nucleotides are TGTGCCAGCAGTTTTTTCCAGCGGGAGAACAATGAGCAGTTCTTC. Translating it yields CASSFFQRENNEQFF.